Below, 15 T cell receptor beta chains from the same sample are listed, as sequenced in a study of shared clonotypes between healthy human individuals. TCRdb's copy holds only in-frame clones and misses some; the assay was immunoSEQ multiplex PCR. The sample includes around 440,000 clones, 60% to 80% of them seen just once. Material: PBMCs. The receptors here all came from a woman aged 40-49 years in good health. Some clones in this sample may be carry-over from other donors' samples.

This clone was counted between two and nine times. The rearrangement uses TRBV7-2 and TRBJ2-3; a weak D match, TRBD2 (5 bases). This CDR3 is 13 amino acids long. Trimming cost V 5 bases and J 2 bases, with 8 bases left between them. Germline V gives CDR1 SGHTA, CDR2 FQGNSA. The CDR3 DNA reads TGTGCCAGCAGCAGGGAGTTCACAGATACGCAGTATTTT. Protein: CASSREFTDTQYF.

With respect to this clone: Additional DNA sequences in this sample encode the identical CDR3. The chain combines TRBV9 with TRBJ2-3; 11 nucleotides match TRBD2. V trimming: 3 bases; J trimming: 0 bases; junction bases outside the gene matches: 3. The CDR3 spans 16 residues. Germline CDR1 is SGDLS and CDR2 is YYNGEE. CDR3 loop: CASSAGLAASTDTQYF. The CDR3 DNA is TGTGCCAGCAGCGCGGGACTAGCGGCGAGCACAGATACGCAGTATTTT.

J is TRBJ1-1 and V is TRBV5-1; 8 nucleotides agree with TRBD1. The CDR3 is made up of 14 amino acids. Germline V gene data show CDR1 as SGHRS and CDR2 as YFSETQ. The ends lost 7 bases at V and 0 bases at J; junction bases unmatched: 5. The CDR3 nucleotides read TGCGCCAGCGCCGGACAGGGAGTGAACACTGAAGCTTTCTTT. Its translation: CASAGQGVNTEAFF.

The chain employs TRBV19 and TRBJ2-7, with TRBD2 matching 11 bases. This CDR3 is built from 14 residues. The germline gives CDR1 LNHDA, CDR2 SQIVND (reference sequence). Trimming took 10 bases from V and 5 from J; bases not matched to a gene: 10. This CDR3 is CATRLLAGAHEQYF. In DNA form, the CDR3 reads TGTGCCACTAGACTACTAGCGGGAGCGCACGAGCAGTACTTC.

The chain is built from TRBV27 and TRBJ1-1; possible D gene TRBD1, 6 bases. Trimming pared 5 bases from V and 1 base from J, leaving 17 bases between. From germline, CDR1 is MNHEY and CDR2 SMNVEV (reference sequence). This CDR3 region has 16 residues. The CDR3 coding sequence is TGTGCCAGCAGTAAGGGACACCAAGTGGGGAACACTGAAGCTTTCTTT. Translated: CASSKGHQVGNTEAFF.

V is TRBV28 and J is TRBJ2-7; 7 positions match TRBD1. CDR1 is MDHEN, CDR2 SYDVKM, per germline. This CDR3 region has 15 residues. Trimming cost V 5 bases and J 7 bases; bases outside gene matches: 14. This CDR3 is CASSLGGTVPVEQYF. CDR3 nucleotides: TGTGCCAGCAGTCTTGGTGGGACAGTCCCTGTGGAGCAGTACTTC.

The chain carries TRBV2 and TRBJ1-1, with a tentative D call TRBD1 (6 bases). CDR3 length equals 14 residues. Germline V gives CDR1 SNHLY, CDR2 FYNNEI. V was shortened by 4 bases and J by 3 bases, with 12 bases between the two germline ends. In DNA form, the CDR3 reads TGTGCCAGCAGTGTCGGGGGCTCGGACACTGAAGCTTTCTTT. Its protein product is CASSVGGSDTEAFF.

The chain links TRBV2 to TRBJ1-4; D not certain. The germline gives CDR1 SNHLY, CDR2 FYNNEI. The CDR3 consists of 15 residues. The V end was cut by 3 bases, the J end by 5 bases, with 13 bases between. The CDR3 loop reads CASSEGGNRNEKLFF. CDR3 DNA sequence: TGTGCCAGCAGTGAGGGAGGGAATAGGAATGAAAAACTGTTTTTT.

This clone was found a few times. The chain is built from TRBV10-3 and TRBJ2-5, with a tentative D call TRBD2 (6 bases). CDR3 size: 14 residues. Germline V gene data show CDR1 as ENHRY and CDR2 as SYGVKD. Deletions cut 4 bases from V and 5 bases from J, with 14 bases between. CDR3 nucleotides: TGTGCCATCAGTGCGGGAGTCGAAGGGGAGACCCAGTACTTC. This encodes CAISAGVEGETQYF.

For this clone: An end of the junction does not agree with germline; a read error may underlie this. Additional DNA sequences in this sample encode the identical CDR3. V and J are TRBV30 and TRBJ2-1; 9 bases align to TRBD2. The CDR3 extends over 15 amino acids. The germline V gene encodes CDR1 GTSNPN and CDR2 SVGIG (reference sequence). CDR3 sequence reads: CAWSPLAGNTMKQLF. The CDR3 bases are TGTGCCTGGAGTCCCCTAGCGGGGAATACAATGAAGCAGCTCTTC. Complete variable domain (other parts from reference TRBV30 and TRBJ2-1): SQTIHQWPATLVQPVGSPLSLECTVEGTSNPNLYWYRQAAGRGLQLLFYSVGIGQISSEVPQNLSASRPQDRQFILSSKKLLLSDSGFYLCAWSPLAGNTMKQLFGPGTRLTVL.

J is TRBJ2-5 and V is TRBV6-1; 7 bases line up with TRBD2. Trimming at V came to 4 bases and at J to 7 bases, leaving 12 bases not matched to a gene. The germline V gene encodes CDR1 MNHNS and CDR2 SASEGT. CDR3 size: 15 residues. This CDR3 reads CASSAAPGGGMTQYF. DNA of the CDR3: TGTGCCAGCAGTGCCGCCCCTGGGGGAGGGATGACCCAGTACTTC.

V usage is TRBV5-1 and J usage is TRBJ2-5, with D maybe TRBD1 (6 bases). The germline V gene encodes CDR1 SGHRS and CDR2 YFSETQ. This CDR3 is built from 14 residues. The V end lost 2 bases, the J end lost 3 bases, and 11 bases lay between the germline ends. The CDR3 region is CASSFGRGEETQYF. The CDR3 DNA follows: TGCGCCAGCAGCTTTGGCAGGGGCGAAGAGACCCAGTACTTC.

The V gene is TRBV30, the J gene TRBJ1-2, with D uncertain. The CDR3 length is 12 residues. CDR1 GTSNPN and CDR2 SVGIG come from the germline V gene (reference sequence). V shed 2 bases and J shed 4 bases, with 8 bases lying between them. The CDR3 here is CAWSPRVYGYTF. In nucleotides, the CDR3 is TGTGCCTGGAGTCCCAGAGTCTATGGCTACACCTTC.

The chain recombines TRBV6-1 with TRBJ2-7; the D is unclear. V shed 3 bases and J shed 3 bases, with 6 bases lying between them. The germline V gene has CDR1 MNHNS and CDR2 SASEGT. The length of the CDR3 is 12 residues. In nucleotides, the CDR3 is TGTGCCAGCAGTGACTCTTTCTACGAGCAGTACTTC. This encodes CASSDSFYEQYF.

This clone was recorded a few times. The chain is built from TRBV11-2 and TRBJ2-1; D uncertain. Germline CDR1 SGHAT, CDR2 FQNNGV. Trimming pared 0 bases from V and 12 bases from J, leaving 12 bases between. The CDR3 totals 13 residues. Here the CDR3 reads CASSLERVGAQFF. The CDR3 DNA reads TGTGCCAGCAGCTTAGAACGGGTTGGTGCGCAGTTCTTC.